This is a list of T cell receptor beta chains from one sample in a study of cytomegalovirus exposure and HLA in healthy donors. Method: immunoSEQ multiplex PCR; TCRdb's copy keeps in-frame clones and lacks some. The sample has approximately 150,000 clones, around 90% seen once; the top ten hold less than 5.5%. Sequenced: PBMCs. The receptors were sampled from a man aged 18 to 35 in good health and CMV-seropositive. Both conserved end residues are part of each CDR3. The D gene is left open where the match is weak. Part of the rows lack a size; the others show once, few, many or a class for expanded clones.

j_call,clone_size,d_call,v_call,cdr3_nt,cdr3_aa
TRBJ1-2,.,.,TRBV5-1,TGCGCCAGCAGCTTTGTAGAGTTCACAAGGAGTGAGGCTGGCTACACCTTC,CASSFVEFTRSEAGYTF
TRBJ1-1,.,TRBD1,TRBV7-6,TGTGCCAGCAGCTGGACAGGAAACACTGAAGCTTTCTTT,CASSWTGNTEAFF
TRBJ2-7,.,TRBD1,TRBV2,TGTGCCAGCAAGGGACAGGGGAACCCGAACCACGAGCAGTACTTC,CASKGQGNPNHEQYF
TRBJ1-1,.,.,TRBV28,TGTGCCAGCAGCCTTATCGGGGGGCGCCTCGCTGAAGCTTTCTTT,CASSLIGGRLAEAFF
TRBJ2-1,.,TRBD2,TRBV11-3,TGTGCCAGCAGCCTCGGGACTAGCAATGAGCAGTTCTTC,CASSLGTSNEQFF
TRBJ1-6,.,TRBD1,TRBV28,TGTGCCAGCATCACTGACAGGGAAGGTTCCACGGATAATTCACCCCTCCACTTT,CASITDREGSTDNSPLHF
TRBJ2-7,.,.,TRBV11-2,TGTGCCAGCAGCCCGGGACACTGGGACTACGAGCAGTACTTC,CASSPGHWDYEQYF
TRBJ2-3,.,.,TRBV4-1,TGCGCCAGCAGCCCCCCGGGAATGAGCACAGATACGCAGTATTTT,CASSPPGMSTDTQYF
TRBJ2-1,.,TRBD1,TRBV11-1,TGTGCCAGCAGCTTAGGACAGGGACCCTACAATGAGCAGTTCTTC,CASSLGQGPYNEQFF
TRBJ2-5,.,TRBD2,TRBV7-8,TGTGCCAGCAGCAAATTTCCACCCAGCGGGAGGGCCTCTAAAGAGACCCAGTACTTC,CASSKFPPSGRASKETQYF
TRBJ2-2,.,TRBD2,TRBV11-1,TGTGCCAGCAGCCCAAAGGGATTAGCGGGGGGGACCGGGGAGCTGTTTTTT,CASSPKGLAGGTGELFF
TRBJ1-6,.,TRBD1,TRBV30,TGTGCCTGGGCCGGGACAGACTCAACGCCCCTCCACTTT,CAWAGTDSTPLHF
TRBJ2-1,.,TRBD1,TRBV27,TGTGCCAGCAGTCCCCGGGACAGTCGCAATGAGCAGTTCTTC,CASSPRDSRNEQFF
TRBJ2-3,.,TRBD2,TRBV5-4,TGTGCCAGCAGCTTGGGGGGCGGGAGTATAGATACGCAGTATTTT,CASSLGGGSIDTQYF
TRBJ1-2,.,TRBD1,TRBV28,TGTGCCAGCAGTCCCGGACAGGGGCGGTTGGGCTACACCTTC,CASSPGQGRLGYTF
TRBJ2-6,.,.,TRBV7-6,TGTGCCAGCAGCCTACCTTCTGGGGCCAACGTCCTGACTTTC,CASSLPSGANVLTF
TRBJ1-2,.,TRBD1,TRBV5-1,TGCGCCAGCAGGGGGGGACAGGATGATGGCTACACCTTC,CASRGGQDDGYTF
TRBJ2-3,.,TRBD1,TRBV6-6,TGTGCCAGCAGCCTGGTCGGGACAGTGGCTCGGGGCACGCAGTATTTT,CASSLVGTVARGTQYF
TRBJ2-3,.,TRBD2,TRBV5-1,TGCGCCAGCAGCTGGCCCTCGGGCGGGAGAATCAGCACAGATACGCAGTATTTT,CASSWPSGGRISTDTQYF
TRBJ2-7,.,.,TRBV6-5,TGTGCCAGCAGTTACTCGAAAAGCCGTCGCTCCTACGAGCAGTACTTC,CASSYSKSRRSYEQYF
TRBJ2-4,once,TRBD2,TRBV27,TGTGCCAGCAGTCCCCACTCGGGAGGGATACTAGCCAAAAACATTCAGTACTTC,CASSPHSGGILAKNIQYF
TRBJ2-1,once,TRBD1,TRBV6-5,TGTGCCAGCAGTTACGACAGGGGGTTCTACAATGAGCAGTTCTTC,CASSYDRGFYNEQFF
TRBJ2-7,.,.,TRBV6-5,TGTGCCAGCAGCTTCAGCCCGGACAGTGGGGGCGAGCAGTACTTC,CASSFSPDSGGEQYF
TRBJ1-2,.,.,TRBV7-9,TGTGCCAGCAGCTTAGCGGATCGCGGAGGTGGCTACACCTTC,CASSLADRGGGYTF
TRBJ1-1,.,.,TRBV7-9,TGTGCCAGCAGGGGACAGAACACTGAAGCTTTCTTT,CASRGQNTEAFF
TRBJ2-2,.,TRBD2,TRBV27,TGTGCCAGCAGTTTGATCGCTAGCGGGAGAGACGGGGAGCTGTTTTTT,CASSLIASGRDGELFF
TRBJ1-1,.,.,TRBV6-5,TGTGCCAGCAGTTATGGCTCAGGAATCCTGAACACTGAAGCTTTCTTT,CASSYGSGILNTEAFF
TRBJ1-6,.,.,TRBV2,TGTGCCAGCACCCGGGCCGAGGGTTCACCCCTCCACTTT,CASTRAEGSPLHF
TRBJ2-1,.,.,TRBV2,TGTGCCAGCTGGTTAGGACTTCTGTCCTACAATGAGCAGTTCTTC,CASWLGLLSYNEQFF
TRBJ1-4,.,.,TRBV6-4,TGTGCCAGCAGTGACTCTGAGGGTGAAAAACTGTTTTTT,CASSDSEGEKLFF
TRBJ2-1,.,TRBD1,TRBV6-1,TGTGCCAGCAGACGCGGGACAGGGGTTTCTGAGCAGTTCTTC,CASRRGTGVSEQFF
TRBJ1-2,.,TRBD1,TRBV6-1,TGTGCCAGCAGCCCACGGACAGGGGGCTACACCTTC,CASSPRTGGYTF
TRBJ1-6,once,.,TRBV30,TGTGCCTGGAGGAGTAGCGGGGGCACCCTCCACTTT,CAWRSSGGTLHF
TRBJ2-1,.,.,TRBV6-6,TGTGCCAGCAGTCCCTCTGGGGCAAACAATGAGCAGTTCTTC,CASSPSGANNEQFF
TRBJ2-1,once,.,TRBV27,TGTGCCAGCAGTTCTGGGACTTTCTTAGGGGTCTCCTACAATGAGCAGTTCTTC,CASSSGTFLGVSYNEQFF
TRBJ1-2,.,.,TRBV27,TGTGCCAGCAGTTTGACAGAGCACTATGGCTACACCTTC,CASSLTEHYGYTF
TRBJ2-3,.,.,TRBV5-1,TGCGCCAGCAGCTTAGGAGACTCTCTTCCTGGAGATACGCAGTATTTT,CASSLGDSLPGDTQYF
TRBJ1-1,.,.,TRBV6-1,TGTGCCAGCAGTGTAGGGGGTACGGGGAACACTGAAGCTTTCTTT,CASSVGGTGNTEAFF
TRBJ1-1,.,.,TRBV4-1,TGCGCCAGCAGCCAATCACCAGGGGATTTCACTGAAGCTTTCTTT,CASSQSPGDFTEAFF
TRBJ2-7,.,TRBD1,TRBV10-3,TGTGCCATCTCGAACAGACAGGGCAGCGAGCAGTACTTC,CAISNRQGSEQYF
TRBJ2-2,.,.,TRBV20-1,TGCAGTGCGGACAGCACCGGGGAGCTGTTTTTT,CSADSTGELFF
TRBJ2-5,few,TRBD2,TRBV7-7,TGTGCCAGCAGCTCAGGTAGCGGGAGAGGTGAGACCCAGTACTTC,CASSSGSGRGETQYF